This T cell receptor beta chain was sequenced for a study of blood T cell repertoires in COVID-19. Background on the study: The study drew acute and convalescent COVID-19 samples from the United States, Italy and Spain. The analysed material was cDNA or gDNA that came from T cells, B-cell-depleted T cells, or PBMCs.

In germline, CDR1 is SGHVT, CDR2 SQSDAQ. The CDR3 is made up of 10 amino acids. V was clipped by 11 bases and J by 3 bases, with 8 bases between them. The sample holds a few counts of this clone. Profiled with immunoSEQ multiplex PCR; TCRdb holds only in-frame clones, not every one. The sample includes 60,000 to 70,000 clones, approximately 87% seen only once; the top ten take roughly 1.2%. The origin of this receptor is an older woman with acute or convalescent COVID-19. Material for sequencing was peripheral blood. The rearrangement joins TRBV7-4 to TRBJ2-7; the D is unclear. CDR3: CALLIYEQYV. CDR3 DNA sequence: TGTGCCTTACTTATCTACGAGCAGTACGTC.